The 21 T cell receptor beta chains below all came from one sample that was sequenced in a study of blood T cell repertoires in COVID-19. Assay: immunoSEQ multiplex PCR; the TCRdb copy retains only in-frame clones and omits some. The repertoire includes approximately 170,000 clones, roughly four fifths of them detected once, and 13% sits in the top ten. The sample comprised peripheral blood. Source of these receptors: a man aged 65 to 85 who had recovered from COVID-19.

This CDR3 is CASGGGNSSPLHF. CDR3 in DNA: TGTGCCAGTGGGGGAGGGAATTCTTCACCCCTCCACTTT. V is TRBV6-5 and J is TRBJ1-6; D is possibly TRBD1 (5 bases). This CDR3 comprises 13 residues. Per germline, CDR1 MNHEY and CDR2 SVGAGI. The V gene lost 9 bases and the J gene lost 9 bases, with 15 bases spanning the gap.

This CDR3 is CASSPPDGAGLAFF. CDR3 nucleotides: TGTGCCAGCAGCCCCCCAGATGGGGCAGGGCTGGCTTTCTTT. This chain uses TRBV28 with TRBJ1-1; a possible D gene is TRBD1 (5 bases). Trimming stripped 6 bases from V and 11 bases from J, with 22 bases between. Germline CDR1 and CDR2: MDHEN and SYDVKM. This CDR3 is built from 14 residues.

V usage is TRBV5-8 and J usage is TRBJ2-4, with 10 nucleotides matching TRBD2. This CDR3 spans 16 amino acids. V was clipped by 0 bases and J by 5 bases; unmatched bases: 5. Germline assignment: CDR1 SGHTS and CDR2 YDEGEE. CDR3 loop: CASSLAVAGGQNIQYF. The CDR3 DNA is TGTGCCAGCAGCTTGGCAGTAGCGGGAGGACAAAACATTCAGTACTTC.

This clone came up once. In nucleotides, the CDR3 is TGTGCCAGTAGTATAGCGGGACAGGTGTACAATGAGCAGTTCTTC. It specifies CASSIAGQVYNEQFF. The V call is TRBV19, the J call TRBJ2-1; 8 bases fit TRBD1. The CDR3 covers 15 residues. With 1 base clipped from V and 4 bases from J, the junction kept 3 bases outside the gene matches. Germline lookup yields CDR1 LNHDA and CDR2 SQIVND (reference sequence).

CDR3 bases: TGTGCCAGCAGCTCCATAGCGGGAGACTTGGCCGGGGAGCTGTTTTTT. Protein: CASSSIAGDLAGELFF. J is TRBJ2-2 and V is TRBV5-4; 9 nucleotides align to TRBD2. Germline V gives CDR1 SGHNT, CDR2 YYREEE (reference sequence). The CDR3 contains 16 residues. Trimming took 3 bases from V and 6 from J; bases not matched to a gene: 9.

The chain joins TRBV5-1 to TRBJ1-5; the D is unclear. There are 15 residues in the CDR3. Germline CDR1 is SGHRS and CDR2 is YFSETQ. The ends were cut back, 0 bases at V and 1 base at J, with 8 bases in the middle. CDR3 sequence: CASSLGGLSNQPQHF. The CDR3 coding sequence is TGCGCCAGCAGCTTGGGAGGTCTGAGCAATCAGCCCCAGCATTTT.

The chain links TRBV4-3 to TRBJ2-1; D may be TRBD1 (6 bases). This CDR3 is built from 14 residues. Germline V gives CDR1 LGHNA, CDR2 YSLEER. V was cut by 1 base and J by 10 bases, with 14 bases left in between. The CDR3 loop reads CASSQGSGDTEQFF. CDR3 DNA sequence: TGCGCCAGCAGCCAAGGCTCCGGGGACACCGAGCAGTTCTTC.

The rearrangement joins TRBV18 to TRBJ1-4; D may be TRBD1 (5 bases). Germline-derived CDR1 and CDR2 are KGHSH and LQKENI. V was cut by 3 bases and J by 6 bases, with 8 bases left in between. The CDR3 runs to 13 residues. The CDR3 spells CASSPQTDEKLFF. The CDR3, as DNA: TGTGCCAGCTCACCGCAGACAGATGAAAAACTGTTTTTT.

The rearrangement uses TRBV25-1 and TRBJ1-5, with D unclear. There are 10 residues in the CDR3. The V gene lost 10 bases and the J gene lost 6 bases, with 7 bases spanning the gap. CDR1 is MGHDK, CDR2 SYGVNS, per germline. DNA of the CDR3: TGTGCCAACCGGGGTCAGCCCCAGCATTTT. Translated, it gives CANRGQPQHF.

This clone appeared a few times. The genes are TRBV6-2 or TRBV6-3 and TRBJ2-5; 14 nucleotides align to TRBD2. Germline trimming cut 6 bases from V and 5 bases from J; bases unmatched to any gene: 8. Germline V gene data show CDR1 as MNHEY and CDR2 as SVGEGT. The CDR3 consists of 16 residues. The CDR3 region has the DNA TGTGCCAGCAGCACGGGACTAGCGGGAGTATGGGAGACCCAGTACTTC. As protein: CASSTGLAGVWETQYF.

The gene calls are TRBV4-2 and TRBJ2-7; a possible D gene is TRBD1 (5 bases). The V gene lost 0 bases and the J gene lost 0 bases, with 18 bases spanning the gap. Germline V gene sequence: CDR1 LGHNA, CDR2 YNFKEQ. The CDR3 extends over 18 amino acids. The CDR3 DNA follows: TGTGCCAGCAGCCAAGATTCAGGGCGCAGGTCAAGCTCCTACGAGCAGTACTTC. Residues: CASSQDSGRRSSSYEQYF.

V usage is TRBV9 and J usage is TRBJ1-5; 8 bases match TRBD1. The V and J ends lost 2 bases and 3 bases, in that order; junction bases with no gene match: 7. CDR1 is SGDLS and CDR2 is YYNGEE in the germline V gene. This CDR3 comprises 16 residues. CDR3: CASSVGQGGFNQPQHF. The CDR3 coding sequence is TGTGCCAGCAGCGTCGGACAGGGTGGGTTCAATCAGCCCCAGCATTTT.

This CDR3 is CASSFNSLLNYEQYF. CDR3 in DNA: TGTGCCAGCAGCTTTAATTCCCTGTTAAACTACGAGCAGTACTTC. The chain has TRBV7-2 and TRBJ2-7; no definite D call. V lost 3 bases, J lost 3 bases, and 15 bases lay in between. The V gene's germline CDR1 is SGHTA and CDR2 FQGNSA. This CDR3 has 15 amino acids.

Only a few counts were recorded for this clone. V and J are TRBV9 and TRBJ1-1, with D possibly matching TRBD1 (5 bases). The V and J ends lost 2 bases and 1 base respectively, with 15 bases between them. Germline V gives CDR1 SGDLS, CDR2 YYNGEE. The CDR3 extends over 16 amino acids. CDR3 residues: CASSVEAGRPNTEAFF. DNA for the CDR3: TGTGCCAGCAGCGTTGAAGCGGGGCGACCGAACACTGAAGCTTTCTTT.

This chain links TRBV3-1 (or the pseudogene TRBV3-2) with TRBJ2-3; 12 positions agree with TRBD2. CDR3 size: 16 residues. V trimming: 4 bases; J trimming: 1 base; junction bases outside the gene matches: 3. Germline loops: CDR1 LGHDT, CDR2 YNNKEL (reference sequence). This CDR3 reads CASSLTSGRRTDTQYF. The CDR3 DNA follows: TGTGCCAGCAGCCTAACTAGCGGGAGGCGCACAGATACGCAGTATTTT.

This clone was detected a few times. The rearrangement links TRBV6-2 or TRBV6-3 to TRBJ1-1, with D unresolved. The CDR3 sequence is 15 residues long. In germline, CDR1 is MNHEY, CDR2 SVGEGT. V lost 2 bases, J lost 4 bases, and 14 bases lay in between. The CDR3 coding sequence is TGTGCCAGCAGTTACCCCGACATCCTCTCCACTGAAGCTTTCTTT. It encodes CASSYPDILSTEAFF.

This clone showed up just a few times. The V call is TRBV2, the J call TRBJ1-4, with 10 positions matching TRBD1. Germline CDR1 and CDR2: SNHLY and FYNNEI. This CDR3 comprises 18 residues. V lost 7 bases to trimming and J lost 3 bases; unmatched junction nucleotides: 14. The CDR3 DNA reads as TGTGCCAGCACTTACACTCGGGACAGGGGAACCTCTAATGAAAAACTGTTTTTT. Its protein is CASTYTRDRGTSNEKLFF.

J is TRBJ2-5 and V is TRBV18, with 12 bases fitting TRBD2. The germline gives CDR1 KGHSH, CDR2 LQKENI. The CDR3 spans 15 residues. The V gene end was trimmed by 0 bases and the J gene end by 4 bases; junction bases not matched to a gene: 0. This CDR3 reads CASSPPGLAGETQYF. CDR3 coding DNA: TGTGCCAGCTCACCACCGGGACTAGCGGGAGAGACCCAGTACTTC.

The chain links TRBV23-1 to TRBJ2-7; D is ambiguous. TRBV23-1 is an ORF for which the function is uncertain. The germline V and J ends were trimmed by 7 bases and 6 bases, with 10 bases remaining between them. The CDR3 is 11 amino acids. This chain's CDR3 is CASTPPLEQYF. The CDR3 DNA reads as TGCGCCAGCACCCCCCCTCTCGAGCAGTACTTC.

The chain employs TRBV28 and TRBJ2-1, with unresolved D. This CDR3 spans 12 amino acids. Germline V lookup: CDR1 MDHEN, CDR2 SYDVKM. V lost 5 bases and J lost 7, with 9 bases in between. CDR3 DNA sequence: TGTGCCAGCAGTAGCGACCTGAATGAGCAGTTCTTC. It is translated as CASSSDLNEQFF.

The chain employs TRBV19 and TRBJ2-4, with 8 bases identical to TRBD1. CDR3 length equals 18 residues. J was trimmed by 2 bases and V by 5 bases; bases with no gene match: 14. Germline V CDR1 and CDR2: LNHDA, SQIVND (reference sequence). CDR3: CASSGIKAGGISKNIQYF. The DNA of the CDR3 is TGTGCCAGTAGTGGGATAAAGGCAGGGGGCATTTCCAAAAACATTCAGTACTTC.